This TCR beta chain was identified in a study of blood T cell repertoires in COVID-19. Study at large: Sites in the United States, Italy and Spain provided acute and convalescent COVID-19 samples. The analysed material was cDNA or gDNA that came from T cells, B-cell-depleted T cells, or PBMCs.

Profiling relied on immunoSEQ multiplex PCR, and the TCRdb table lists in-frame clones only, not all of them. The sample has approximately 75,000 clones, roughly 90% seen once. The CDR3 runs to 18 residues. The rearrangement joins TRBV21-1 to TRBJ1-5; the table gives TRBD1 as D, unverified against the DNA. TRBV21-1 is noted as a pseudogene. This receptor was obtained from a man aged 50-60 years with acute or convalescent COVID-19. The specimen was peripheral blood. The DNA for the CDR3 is TGTGCCAGCAGCGGCAAAGTCAGGCAGGGAAGAGTAAATCAGCCCCAGCATTTT. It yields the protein CASSGKVRQGRVNQPQHF.